This TCR beta chain was sequenced for a study of cytomegalovirus exposure and HLA in healthy donors. 13 Jbeta primers and 60 Vbeta primers were used for the PCR. Repertoires were generated with immunoSEQ multiplex PCR, while TCRdb's copy carries only in-frame clones and drops some. The sample lists some 170,000 clones; around four fifths were seen once. The CDR3 has 14 amino acids. Trimming left V 7 bases short and J 4 bases short, with 16 bases between. Germline V gene lookup returns CDR1 SNHLY and CDR2 FYNNEI. The sequence came from a woman in her sixties or seventies in good health and CMV-seropositive. Material for sequencing was PBMCs. The chain links TRBV2 to TRBJ1-2, with D maybe TRBD1 (5 bases). CDR3 nucleotide sequence: TGTGCCAGCACTGTAGGGACTCGGGGCTATGGCTACACCTTC. Its protein product is CASTVGTRGYGYTF.